This T cell receptor (beta chain) stems from a study of PD-1 blockade in classical Hodgkin lymphoma. Across the study: The patients were dosed with nivolumab 3 mg/kg, infused intravenously every 2 weeks.

This clone has more than one count but fewer than ten. Its cognate antigen is unknown. TCRdb keeps only in-frame clones here, not all; method: immunoSEQ multiplex PCR. The sample holds under 30,000 clones, roughly two thirds seen once. Autologous stem cell transplantation was followed by relapse in every patient, and brentuximab vedotin exposure varied. Overall study findings and caveats: Relapsed/refractory patients reportedly had the lowest baseline TCR diversity, below newly diagnosed patients, who were below healthy donors. Possible causes of repertoire differences, disease activity or prior therapy, remain undefined.

The receptor comes from a human donor with classical Hodgkin lymphoma. This material consisted of peripheral blood mononuclear cells (PBMCs), taken before the second cycle of nivolumab.

The DNA for the CDR3 is TGTGCCAGCGCGTTGGATGCAACTAATGAAAAACTGTTTTTT. Translation gives CASALDATNEKLFF. J is TRBJ1-4 and V is TRBV28; D not resolved. V was cut by 8 bases and J by 0 bases, with 10 bases left in between. The CDR3 has 14 amino acids. The V gene's germline CDR1 is MDHEN and CDR2 SYDVKM. Full variable domain (rest looked up from reference TRBV28 and TRBJ1-4): DVKVTQSSRYLVKRTGEKVFLECVQDMDHENMFWYRQDPGLGLRLIYFSYDVKMKEKGDIPEGYSVSREKKERFSLILESASTNQTSMYLCASALDATNEKLFFGSGTQLSVL.